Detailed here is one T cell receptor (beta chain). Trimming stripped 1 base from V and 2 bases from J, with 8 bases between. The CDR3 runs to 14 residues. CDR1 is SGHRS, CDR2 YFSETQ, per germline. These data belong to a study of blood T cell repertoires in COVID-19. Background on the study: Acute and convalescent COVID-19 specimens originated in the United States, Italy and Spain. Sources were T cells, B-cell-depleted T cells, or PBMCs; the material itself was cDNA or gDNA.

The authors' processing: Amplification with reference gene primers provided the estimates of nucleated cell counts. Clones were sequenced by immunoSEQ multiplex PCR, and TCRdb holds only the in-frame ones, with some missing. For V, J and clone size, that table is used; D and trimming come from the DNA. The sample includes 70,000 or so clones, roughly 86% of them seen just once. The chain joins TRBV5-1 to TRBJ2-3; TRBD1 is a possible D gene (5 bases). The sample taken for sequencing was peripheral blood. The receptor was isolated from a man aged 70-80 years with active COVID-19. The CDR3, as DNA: TGCGCCAGCAGCTTGTGGGGCCCCACAGATACGCAGTATTTT. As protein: CASSLWGPTDTQYF.